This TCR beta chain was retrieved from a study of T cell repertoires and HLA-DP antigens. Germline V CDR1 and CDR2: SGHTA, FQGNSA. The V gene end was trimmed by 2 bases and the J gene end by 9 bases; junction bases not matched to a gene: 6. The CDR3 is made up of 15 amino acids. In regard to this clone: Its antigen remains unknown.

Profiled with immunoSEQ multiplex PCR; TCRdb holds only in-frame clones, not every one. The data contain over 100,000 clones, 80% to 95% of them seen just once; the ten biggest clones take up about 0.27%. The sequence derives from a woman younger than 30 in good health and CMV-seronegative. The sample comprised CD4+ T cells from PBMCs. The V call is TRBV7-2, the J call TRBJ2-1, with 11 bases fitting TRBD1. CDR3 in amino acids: CASSLRDRGMREQFF. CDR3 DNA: TGTGCCAGCAGCTTACGGGACAGGGGGATGCGTGAGCAGTTCTTC.